This entry concerns a single TCR beta chain. In the original processing: It was from reference gene primer amplification that nucleated cell counts were estimated. Sequencing used immunoSEQ multiplex PCR; TCRdb keeps in-frame clones, though not all of them. V and J calls and clone size follow that table, whereas D and trimming were derived from the DNA. Of under 200,000 clones in the sample, approximately 86% were seen once. This sample is part of a study of blood T cell repertoires in COVID-19. Study-level information: Specimens from acute and convalescent COVID-19 originated in the United States, Italy and Spain.

Germline V gives CDR1 SGHTA, CDR2 FQGTGA. V dropped 3 bases and J dropped 4; count of bases not matched to a gene: 5. The CDR3 sequence is 16 residues long. The sample comprised peripheral blood. This receptor was identified in a man in his 60s with acute or convalescent COVID-19. This sequence joins TRBV7-3 and TRBJ2-3; 12 bases line up with TRBD2. CDR3 residues: CASSLTSGSRADTQYF. The CDR3 DNA reads as TGTGCCAGCAGCTTGACTAGCGGGAGTAGGGCAGATACGCAGTATTTT. Combining the CDR3 with reference TRBV7-3 and TRBJ2-3 gives the whole variable domain GAGVSQTPSNKVTEKGKYVELRCDPISGHTALYWYRQSLGQGPEFLIYFQGTGAADDSGLPNDRFFAVRPEGSVSTLKIQRTERGDSAVYLCASSLTSGSRADTQYFGPGTRLTVL.